These 28 T cell receptor beta chains were all obtained from the same sample, sequenced in a study of T cells after yellow fever vaccination. Each CDR3 protein is one row after TCRdb ran MiXCR on the 5' RACE reads. The top ten clones hold over 11% of a sample with a few hundred thousand distinct CDR3 sequences, 19% of them seen once. The specimen comprised PBMCs, sampled 15 days after the yellow fever booster vaccination. Receptors were obtained from a man aged 25-45 years who received the YFV17D yellow fever vaccine.

This clonotype came up a few times. The rearrangement joins TRBV28 to TRBJ2-7; D call uncertain. V lost 1 base to trimming and J lost 6 bases, with 13 bases between them. Germline CDR1 MDHEN, CDR2 SYDVKM. The CDR3 runs 14 residues. CDR3 protein: CASSLSPMVGEQYF. The CDR3 coding sequence is TGTGCCAGCAGTTTATCCCCTATGGTTGGCGAGCAGTACTTC.

This clonotype turned up a few times. V gene TRBV10-3 combines with J gene TRBJ2-3, with a tentative D call TRBD1 (6 bases). V was shortened by 0 bases and J by 8 bases, with 15 bases between the two germline ends. Germline V lookup: CDR1 ENHRY, CDR2 SYGVKD. The CDR3 consists of 15 residues. The CDR3 protein is CAISESMGQKVTQYF. CDR3 bases: TGTGCCATCAGTGAGTCGATGGGACAAAAGGTTACGCAGTATTTT.

The rearrangement joins TRBV18 to TRBJ2-5; a weak D match, TRBD1 (5 bases). CDR3 length: 14 amino acids. V lost 6 bases to trimming and J lost 4 bases, with 15 bases between them. The germline gives CDR1 KGHSH, CDR2 LQKENI. Written as DNA, the CDR3 is TGTGCCAGCTCCCCAGGGTCAGGGCGAGAGACCCAGTACTTC. This sequence encodes CASSPGSGRETQYF.

This clonotype has only a few counts. This chain joins TRBV7-2 and TRBJ2-5; D remains ambiguous. CDR1 is SGHTA, CDR2 FQGNSA, per germline. V was clipped by 8 bases and J by 2 bases, with 15 bases between them. This CDR3 spans 14 amino acids. The CDR3 nucleotides read TGTGCCAGCCATACGGGCTCGTTGCAAGAGACCCAGTACTTC. Translation: CASHTGSLQETQYF.

This clonotype was found a few times. The chain joins TRBV7-2 to TRBJ2-7, with TRBD1 identical over 8 bases. The V and J ends lost 6 bases and 2 bases, in that order; junction bases with no gene match: 9. Germline CDR1 SGHTA, CDR2 FQGNSA. The CDR3 runs to 15 residues. CDR3 sequence reads: CASSTQGQDTYEQYF. For the CDR3, the DNA is TGTGCCAGCAGTACCCAGGGACAGGATACCTACGAGCAGTACTTC.

This clonotype was seen a handful of times. The chain has TRBV25-1 and TRBJ1-1, with D hard to call. Germline loops: CDR1 MGHDK, CDR2 SYGVNS. CDR3 length: 13 amino acids. The V and J ends lost 1 base and 7 bases respectively, with 10 bases between them. Written as DNA, the CDR3 is TGTGCCAGCAGTGAATTTGTAGGAGGTGAAGCTTTCTTT. It is translated as CASSEFVGGEAFF.

The chain recombines TRBV5-1 with TRBJ2-5, with TRBD2 matching over 7 bases. Looked up from germline, CDR1 is SGHRS and CDR2 is YFSETQ. V lost 0 bases to trimming and J lost 5 bases; unmatched junction nucleotides: 7. The CDR3 loop spans 15 amino acids. The CDR3 region is CASSLEIGGTETQYF. For the CDR3, the DNA is TGCGCCAGCAGCTTGGAAATCGGGGGGACGGAGACCCAGTACTTC.

This clonotype has just a few counts. The chain joins TRBV28 to TRBJ1-2; D unresolved. This CDR3 contains 12 residues. Trimming left V 5 bases short and J 2 bases short, with 6 bases between. The germline V gene has CDR1 MDHEN and CDR2 SYDVKM. The CDR3 DNA follows: TGTGCCAGCAGTGTCCCGAACTATGGCTACACCTTC. This sequence encodes CASSVPNYGYTF.

The rearrangement links TRBV6-5 to TRBJ2-3; D remains ambiguous. This CDR3 has 13 amino acids. V shed 5 bases and J shed 10 bases, with 16 bases lying between them. Germline assignment: CDR1 MNHEY and CDR2 SVGAGI. The CDR3 DNA sequence: TGTGCCAGCAGTATACCGGCGGAAGGTTCGCAGTATTTT. Residues: CASSIPAEGSQYF.

This sequence joins TRBV20-1 and TRBJ2-4; D not certain. CDR1 and CDR2 from the germline V gene are DFQATT and SNEGSKA (reference sequence). V lost 0 bases and J lost 1, with 10 bases in between. The length of the CDR3 is 15 residues. Here the CDR3 reads CSAREKGWAKNIQYF. The DNA for the CDR3 is TGCAGTGCTAGAGAAAAGGGATGGGCCAAAAACATTCAGTACTTC.

This rearrangement joins TRBV15 to TRBJ2-1; the match to TRBD2 covers 8 bases. Trimming at V came to 3 bases and at J to 4 bases, leaving 8 bases not matched to a gene. The CDR3 totals 16 residues. Per the germline V gene, CDR1 is LNHNV and CDR2 is YYDKDF (reference sequence). The CDR3 sequence: CATSSRRAGEYNEQFF. CDR3 bases: TGTGCCACCAGCAGCCGAAGAGCGGGAGAATACAATGAGCAGTTCTTC.

This clonotype was seen only a few times. The J gene is TRBJ2-2, the V gene TRBV12-3 or TRBV12-4; 7 bases fit TRBD1. V shed 5 bases and J 1 base; nucleotides not matched to a gene: 4. The CDR3 consists of 15 residues. CDR3 residues: CASSVRQGNTGELFF. The CDR3 DNA reads as TGTGCCAGCAGTGTCAGACAGGGGAACACCGGGGAGCTGTTTTTT.

This CDR3 is CATSDSEGAGAITGELFF. CDR3 in DNA: TGTGCCACCAGTGACTCTGAGGGGGCAGGGGCGATCACCGGGGAGCTGTTTTTT. J is TRBJ2-2 and V is TRBV24-1; 7 bases align to TRBD1. The CDR3 is 18 residues long. Per the germline V gene, CDR1 is KGHDR and CDR2 is SFDVKD. V shed 4 bases, J shed 4 bases, and the junction held 14 bases outside the gene matches.

The chain recombines TRBV6-1 with TRBJ2-5; 9 bases agree with TRBD1. The germline CDR1 and CDR2 sequences are MNHNS and SASEGT. The CDR3 is made up of 15 amino acids. Trimming at V came to 6 bases and at J to 2 bases, leaving 7 bases not matched to a gene. DNA for the CDR3: TGTGCCAGCAGCCCTTGGACAGGGGCGCAAGAGACCCAGTACTTC. Protein product: CASSPWTGAQETQYF.

To note about this clonotype: A much larger clone lies one base from this, so it may be a read error. The rearrangement joins TRBV28 to TRBJ2-7, with 7 bases matching TRBD1. This CDR3 contains 15 residues. J gave up 0 bases and V 8 bases, and 10 bases lay outside the gene matches. The germline V gene encodes CDR1 MDHEN and CDR2 SYDVKM. The CDR3 DNA follows: TGTGCCAGCGGTTCCGGACAGGACAGCTCCTACGAGCAGTACTTC. Its protein product is CASGSGQDSSYEQYF.

The genes are TRBV7-9 and TRBJ2-7; D unresolved. CDR1 and CDR2 from the germline V gene are SEHNR and FQNEAQ (reference sequence). V lost 5 bases, J lost 2 bases, and 10 bases lay in between. This CDR3 is 13 amino acids long. The CDR3 reads CASSRRSTYEQYF. The CDR3 bases are TGTGCCAGCAGCCGTCGTTCTACCTACGAGCAGTACTTC.

The CDR3 sequence: CASSLEGTYSGNTIYF. CDR3 coding DNA: TGTGCCAGCAGCTTAGAGGGGACTTACTCTGGAAACACCATATATTTT. The chain uses TRBV7-8 and TRBJ1-3, with D perhaps TRBD1 (5 bases). CDR3 size: 16 residues. The germline CDR1 and CDR2 sequences are SGHVS and FQNEAQ. V shed 1 base and J shed 0 bases, with 10 bases lying between them.

This chain links TRBV5-5 with TRBJ2-2; the match to TRBD2 covers 8 bases. Germline V gene sequence: CDR1 SGHKS, CDR2 YYEKEE (reference sequence). After removal of 3 bases from V and 3 bases from J, the junction contained 7 bases not matched to a gene. This CDR3 contains 16 residues. The CDR3 region has the DNA TGTGCCAGCAGCTGGACGGGGGGGCGTGACACCGGGGAGCTGTTTTTT. This gives the protein CASSWTGGRDTGELFF.

The chain has TRBV7-8 and TRBJ2-7; 7 bases fit TRBD2. CDR1 and CDR2 from the germline V gene are SGHVS and FQNEAQ. There are 15 residues in the CDR3. The ends lost 5 bases at V and 3 bases at J; junction bases unmatched: 10. Written as DNA, the CDR3 is TGTGCCAGCAGCCCAAGGGCCGGGAGGTTCTACGAGCAGTACTTC. Its protein is CASSPRAGRFYEQYF. Together with reference TRBV7-8 and TRBJ2-7, the CDR3 gives the full variable domain: GAGVSQSPRYKVAKRGQDVALRCDPISGHVSLFWYQQALGQGPEFLTYFQNEAQLDKSGLPSDRFFAERPEGSVSTLKIQRTQQEDSAVYLCASSPRAGRFYEQYFGPGTRLTVT.

This rearrangement joins TRBV7-2 to TRBJ2-2, with D unresolved. With 2 bases removed from V and 7 bases from J, the gap between germline ends came to 8 bases. CDR3 length equals 13 residues. Germline assignment: CDR1 SGHTA and CDR2 FQGNSA. The CDR3 protein is CASSLNPNGELFF. CDR3 DNA sequence: TGTGCCAGCAGCTTAAATCCAAACGGGGAGCTGTTTTTT.

The chain joins TRBV5-1 to TRBJ2-1, with D uncertain. This CDR3 is built from 12 residues. From germline, CDR1 is SGHRS and CDR2 YFSETQ. The germline V and J ends were trimmed by 3 bases and 10 bases, with 11 bases remaining between them. The DNA for the CDR3 is TGCGCCAGCAGCTCCGAACTGGGAGAGCAGTTCTTC. Its translation is CASSSELGEQFF.

The V call is TRBV20-1, the J call TRBJ2-7, with 8 nucleotides matching TRBD1. Germline CDR1 reads DFQATT; CDR2 reads SNEGSKA (reference sequence). The length of the CDR3 is 15 residues. V was pared by 7 bases and J by 0 bases, with 11 bases of the junction left unmatched. The CDR3 DNA follows: TGCAGTGGCATCACCGACAGGGGTGGCTCCTACGAGCAGTACTTC. This gives the protein CSGITDRGGSYEQYF.

This clonotype has a handful of counts. The chain employs TRBV18 and TRBJ2-1; 8 bases align to TRBD2. This CDR3 region has 15 residues. The trim removed 5 bases at V and 2 bases at J, leaving 5 bases unmatched. Looked up from germline, CDR1 is KGHSH and CDR2 is LQKENI. CDR3 in DNA: TGTGCCAGCTCAAACAGCGGGGGAGCCTACAATGAGCAGTTCTTC. Amino acids: CASSNSGGAYNEQFF.

The J gene is TRBJ2-5, the V gene TRBV28, with D perhaps TRBD1 or TRBD2 (5 bases each). The CDR3 sequence is 13 residues long. Trimming removed 6 bases at V and 2 bases at J, with 10 bases between. Looked up from germline, CDR1 is MDHEN and CDR2 is SYDVKM. The CDR3 coding sequence is TGTGCCAGCAGGGGACGGTGGCAAGAGACCCAGTACTTC. Translating it yields CASRGRWQETQYF.

This clonotype was seen at least ten times. V usage is TRBV27 and J usage is TRBJ2-7; TRBD1 matches 11 bases. This CDR3 contains 17 residues. V shed 4 bases, J shed 3 bases, and the junction held 11 bases outside the gene matches. CDR1 is MNHEY and CDR2 is SMNVEV in the germline V gene (reference sequence). CDR3 loop: CASSSQTPGQGVYEQYF. DNA of the CDR3: TGTGCCAGCAGTTCTCAAACTCCGGGACAGGGGGTCTACGAGCAGTACTTC.

The V gene is TRBV6-2 or TRBV6-3, the J gene TRBJ2-1; 9 bases map to TRBD2. J gave up 4 bases and V 6 bases, and 7 bases lay outside the gene matches. Germline V gives CDR1 MNHEY, CDR2 SVGEGT. The CDR3 is 15 amino acids. The CDR3 is CASRFQREVYNEQFF. The CDR3 nucleotides read TGTGCCAGCAGATTCCAGCGGGAGGTTTACAATGAGCAGTTCTTC.

The table lists this clonotype with a few counts. The chain combines TRBV7-9 with TRBJ1-1; TRBD1 matches 9 bases. The length of the CDR3 is 12 residues. J gave up 1 base and V 11 bases, and 2 bases lay outside the gene matches. The V gene's germline CDR1 is SEHNR and CDR2 FQNEAQ (reference sequence). The CDR3 DNA reads TGTGCCGGGGACAGGGAGAACACTGAAGCTTTCTTT. It yields the protein CAGDRENTEAFF.

DNA of the CDR3: TGTGCCAGCAGCGTAGGGGGACGCTCTGAGCAGTTCTTC. Translated: CASSVGGRSEQFF. V gene TRBV9 combines with J gene TRBJ2-1; either TRBD1 or TRBD2 may fit D (5 bases each). CDR1 is SGDLS, CDR2 YYNGEE, per germline. The CDR3 is made up of 13 amino acids. V shed 0 bases and J shed 9 bases, with 10 bases lying between them.